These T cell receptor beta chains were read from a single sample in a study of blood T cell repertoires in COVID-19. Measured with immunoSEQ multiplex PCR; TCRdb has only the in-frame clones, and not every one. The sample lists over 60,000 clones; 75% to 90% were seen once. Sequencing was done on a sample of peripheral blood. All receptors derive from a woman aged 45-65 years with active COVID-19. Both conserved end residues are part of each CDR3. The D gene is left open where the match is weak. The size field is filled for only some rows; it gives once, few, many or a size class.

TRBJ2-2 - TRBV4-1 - TGCGCCAGCAGCCAAGGATACTCCGCGAACACCGGGGAGCTGTTTTTT CASSQGYSANTGELFF
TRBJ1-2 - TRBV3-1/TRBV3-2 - TGTGCCAGCAGCCAAGCCTTGGGAAGGGGCCCTTATGGCTACACCTTC CASSQALGRGPYGYTF
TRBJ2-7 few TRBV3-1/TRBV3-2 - TGTGCCAGCAGCCAAGAGTCTGGCAGGGTTCACGAGCAGTACTTC CASSQESGRVHEQYF
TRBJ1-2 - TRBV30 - TGTGCCTGGGGACCCGGGGGCTACACCTTC CAWGPGGYTF
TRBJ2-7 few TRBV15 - TGTGCCACCAGCAGAGAGCCTCCAGGGTTGGGTGTCGAGCAGTACTTC CATSREPPGLGVEQYF
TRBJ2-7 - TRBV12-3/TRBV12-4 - TGTGCCAGCAGTCCAGGGGGGCGATACGAGCAGTACTTC CASSPGGRYEQYF
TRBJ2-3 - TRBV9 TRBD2 TGTGCCAGCAGCGTAGGACGAATGGCGGGAGTATCAGATACGCAGTATTTT CASSVGRMAGVSDTQYF
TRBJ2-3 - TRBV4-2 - TGTGCCAGCAGCCAAGAACGGTCGGCGGGTAGAGATACGCAGTATTTT CASSQERSAGRDTQYF
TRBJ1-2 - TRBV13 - TGTGCCAGCAGCTCCTACAGGGTTGGCTACACCTTC CASSSYRVGYTF
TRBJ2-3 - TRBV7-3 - TGTGCCAGCAGCCCTCAGGGGGGAATCACAGATACGCAGTATTTT CASSPQGGITDTQYF
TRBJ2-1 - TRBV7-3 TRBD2 TGTGCCAGCAGCCCCGGACTAGCTTACAATGAGCAGTTCTTC CASSPGLAYNEQFF
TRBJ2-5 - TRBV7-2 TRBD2 TGTGCCAGCAGCTTAGTGGAGCGGGAGGAAGAGACCCAGTACTTC CASSLVEREEETQYF
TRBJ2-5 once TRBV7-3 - TGTGCCAGCAGCGCGGGACAGAAAGAGACCCAGTACTTC CASSAGQKETQYF
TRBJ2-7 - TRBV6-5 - TGTGCCAGCAGCGGCTATACAGGTACCTACGAGCAGTACTTC CASSGYTGTYEQYF
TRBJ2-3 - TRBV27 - TGTGCCAGCAGTGCCCGCCTAGGAGCCAGCACAGATACGCAGTATTTT CASSARLGASTDTQYF
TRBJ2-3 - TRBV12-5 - TGTGCTAGTGGTTTGGTTACTAGTCGGGCCCCGACAGATACGCAGTATTTT CASGLVTSRAPTDTQYF
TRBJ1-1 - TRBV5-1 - TGCGCCAGCAGCTGGACTATGATAGGGAACACTGAAGCTTTCTTT CASSWTMIGNTEAFF
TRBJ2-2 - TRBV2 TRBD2 TGTGCCAGCCGACTAGCGGGAGAAACCGGGGAGCTGTTTTTT CASRLAGETGELFF
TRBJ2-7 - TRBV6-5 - TGTGCCAGCAGTTACTCATTCGCCTACGAGCAGTACTTC CASSYSFAYEQYF
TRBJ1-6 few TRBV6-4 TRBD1 TGTGCCAGCAGTGGGGGATCGGGACAGGGTATTTCACCCCTCCACTTT CASSGGSGQGISPLHF
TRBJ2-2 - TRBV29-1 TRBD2 TGCAGCGTCCCGCTAGCGGGAGGACCCACCGGGGAGCTGTTTTTT CSVPLAGGPTGELFF
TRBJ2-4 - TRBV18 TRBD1 TGTGCCAGCTCACCGGCAGGGGGCGGTGGGAACATTCAGTACTTC CASSPAGGGGNIQYF
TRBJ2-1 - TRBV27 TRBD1 TGTGCCAGCAGTCCATCGACAGGGTACAACAATGAGCAGTTCTTC CASSPSTGYNNEQFF
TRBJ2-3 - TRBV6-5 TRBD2 TGTGCCACCAGAGGGCTAGCGGGATCCACAGATACGCAGTATTTT CATRGLAGSTDTQYF
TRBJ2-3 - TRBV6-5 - TGTGCCAGCAGGGGGCTCCGGCGGCCCACAGATACGCAGTATTTT CASRGLRRPTDTQYF
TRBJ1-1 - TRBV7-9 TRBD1 TGTGCCAGCAGCTTGTCAGGGGGCCGGACTGAAGCTTTCTTT CASSLSGGRTEAFF
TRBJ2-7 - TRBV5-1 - TGCGCCAGCAGCTTGGCCGCGGCCCAACCTTTCTACGAGCAGTACTTC CASSLAAAQPFYEQYF
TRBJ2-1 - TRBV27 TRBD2 TGTGCCAGCAGTTTATCGCGGGGGGCAGATGAGCAGTTCTTC CASSLSRGADEQFF
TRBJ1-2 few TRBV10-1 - TGCGCCAGCAGTGCGGGGGGTAACTATGGCTACACCTTC CASSAGGNYGYTF
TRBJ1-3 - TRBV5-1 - TGCGCCAGCAGCCCGCAGGGATCCTCTGGAAACACCATATATTTT CASSPQGSSGNTIYF
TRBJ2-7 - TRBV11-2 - TGTGCCAGCAGCTTAGCACGTTGGAGCTCCTACGAGCAGTACTTC CASSLARWSSYEQYF
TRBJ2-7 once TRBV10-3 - TGTGCCATCAGTGAGACAAGGGCCGTGAGCGGTGGGGGGTCCTACGAGCAGTACTTC CAISETRAVSGGGSYEQYF
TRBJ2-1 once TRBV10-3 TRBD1 TGTGCCAGCTCGCCGGGACAGGCCTACAATGAGCAGTTCTTC CASSPGQAYNEQFF